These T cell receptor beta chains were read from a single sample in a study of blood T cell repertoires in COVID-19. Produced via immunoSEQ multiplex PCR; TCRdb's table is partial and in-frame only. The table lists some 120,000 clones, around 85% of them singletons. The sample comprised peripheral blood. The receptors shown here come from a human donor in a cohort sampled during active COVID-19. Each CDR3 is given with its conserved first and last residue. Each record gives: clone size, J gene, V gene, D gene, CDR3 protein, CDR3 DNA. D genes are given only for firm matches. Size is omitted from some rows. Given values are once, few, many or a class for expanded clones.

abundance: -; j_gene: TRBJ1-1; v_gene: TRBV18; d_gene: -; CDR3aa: CASSPLTGQNTEAFF; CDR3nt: TGTGCCAGCTCACCCCTAACGGGACAAAACACTGAAGCTTTCTTT
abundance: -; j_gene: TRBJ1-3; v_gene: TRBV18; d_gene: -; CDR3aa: CASSPVGSSGNTIYF; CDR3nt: TGTGCCAGCTCACCCGTCGGTTCCTCTGGAAACACCATATATTTT
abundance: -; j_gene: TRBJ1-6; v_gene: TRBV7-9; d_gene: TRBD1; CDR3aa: CASSFGDRPNSPLHF; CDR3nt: TGTGCCAGCAGCTTTGGGGACAGGCCCAATTCACCCCTCCACTTT
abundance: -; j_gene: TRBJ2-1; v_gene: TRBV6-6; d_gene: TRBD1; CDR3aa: CASSRQGWEQFF; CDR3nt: TGTGCCAGCAGCAGACAGGGTTGGGAGCAGTTCTTC
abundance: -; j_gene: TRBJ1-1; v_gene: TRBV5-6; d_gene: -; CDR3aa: CASSWTGTINTEAFF; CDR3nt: TGTGCCAGCAGCTGGACCGGGACAATTAACACTGAAGCTTTCTTT
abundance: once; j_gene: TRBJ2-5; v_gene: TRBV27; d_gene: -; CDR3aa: CASSSTLALETQYF; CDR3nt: TGTGCCAGCAGTTCGACACTAGCTTTAGAGACCCAGTACTTC
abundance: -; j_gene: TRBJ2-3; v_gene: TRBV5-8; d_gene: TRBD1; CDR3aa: CASSPGGGTDTQYF; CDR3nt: TGTGCCAGCAGCCCAGGGGGCGGCACAGATACGCAGTATTTT
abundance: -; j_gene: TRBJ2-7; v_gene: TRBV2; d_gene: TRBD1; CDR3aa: CASMNLGQARFEQYF; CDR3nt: TGTGCCAGCATGAACCTGGGACAGGCACGCTTCGAGCAGTACTTC
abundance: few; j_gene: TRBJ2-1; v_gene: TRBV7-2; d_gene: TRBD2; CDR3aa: CASRPGLAFYEQFF; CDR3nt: TGTGCCAGCAGGCCGGGACTAGCTTTCTATGAGCAGTTCTTC
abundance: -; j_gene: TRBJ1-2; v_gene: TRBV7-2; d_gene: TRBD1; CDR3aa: CASSRDRVTYYGYTF; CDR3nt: TGTGCCAGCAGTAGGGACAGGGTTACTTACTATGGCTACACCTTC
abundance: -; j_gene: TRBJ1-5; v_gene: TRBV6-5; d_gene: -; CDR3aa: CASSREYSNQPQHF; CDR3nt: TGTGCCAGCAGTCGGGAATATAGCAATCAGCCCCAGCATTTT
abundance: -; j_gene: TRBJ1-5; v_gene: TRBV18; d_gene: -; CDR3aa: CASSPLGGDSNQPQHF; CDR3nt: TGTGCCAGCTCACCCCTCGGCGGGGATAGCAATCAGCCCCAGCATTTT
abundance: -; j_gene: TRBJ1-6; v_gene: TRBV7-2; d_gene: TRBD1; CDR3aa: CASSSGQGLISPLHF; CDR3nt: TGTGCCAGCAGCTCGGGACAGGGTCTAATTTCACCCCTCCACTTT
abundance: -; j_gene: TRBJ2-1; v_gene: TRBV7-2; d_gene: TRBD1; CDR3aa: CASSRRDREHEQFF; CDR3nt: TGTGCCAGCAGCCGCAGGGACAGGGAACATGAGCAGTTCTTC
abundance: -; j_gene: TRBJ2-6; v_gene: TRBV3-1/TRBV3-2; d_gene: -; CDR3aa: CASSASPAGGANVLTF; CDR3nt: TGTGCCAGCAGCGCCAGCCCGGCGGGTGGGGCCAACGTCCTGACTTTC
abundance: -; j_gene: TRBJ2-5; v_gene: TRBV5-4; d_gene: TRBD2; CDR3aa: CASSLALAGGSVTQYF; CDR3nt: TGTGCCAGCAGCTTGGCCCTAGCGGGGGGTTCAGTGACCCAGTACTTC
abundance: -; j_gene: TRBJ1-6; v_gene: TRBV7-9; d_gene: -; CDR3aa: CASSLEDGGFSPLHF; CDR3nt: TGTGCCAGCAGCTTGGAGGATGGTGGTTTCTCACCCCTCCACTTT
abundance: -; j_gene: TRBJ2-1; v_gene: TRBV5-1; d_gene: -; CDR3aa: CASSLPGSSYNEQFF; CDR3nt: TGCGCCAGCAGCTTGCCGGGTAGCTCCTACAATGAGCAGTTCTTC
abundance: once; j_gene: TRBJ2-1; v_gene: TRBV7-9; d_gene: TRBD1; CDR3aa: CASSPPRGQSYNEQFF; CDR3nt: TGTGCCAGCAGCCCCCCCCGGGGACAGTCCTACAATGAGCAGTTCTTC
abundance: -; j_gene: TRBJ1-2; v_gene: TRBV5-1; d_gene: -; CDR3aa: CASGRQVQGYTF; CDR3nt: TGCGCCAGCGGTCGACAGGTGCAGGGCTACACCTTC
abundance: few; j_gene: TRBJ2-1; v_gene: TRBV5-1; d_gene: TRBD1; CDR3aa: CASTRQGAVVDEQFF; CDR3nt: TGCGCCAGCACCCGACAGGGGGCGGTGGTGGATGAGCAGTTCTTC
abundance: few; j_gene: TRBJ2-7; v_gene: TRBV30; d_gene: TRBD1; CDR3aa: CAWSGEGTGWYEQYF; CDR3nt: TGTGCCTGGAGTGGTGAAGGGACAGGGTGGTACGAGCAGTACTTC
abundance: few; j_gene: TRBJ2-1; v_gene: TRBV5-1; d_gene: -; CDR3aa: CASSLGESHKDEQFF; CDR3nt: TGCGCCAGCAGCTTGGGGGAGAGCCATAAGGATGAGCAGTTCTTC
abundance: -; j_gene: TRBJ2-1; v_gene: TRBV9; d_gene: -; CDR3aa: CASSVARIGSEQFF; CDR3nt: TGTGCCAGCAGCGTAGCTAGGATCGGAAGTGAGCAGTTCTTC
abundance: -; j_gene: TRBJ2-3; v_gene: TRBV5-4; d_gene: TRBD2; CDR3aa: CASSPGTSGTDTQYF; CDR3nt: TGTGCCAGCAGCCCGGGGACTAGCGGCACAGATACGCAGTATTTT
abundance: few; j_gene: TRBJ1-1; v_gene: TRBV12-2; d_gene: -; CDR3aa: CASRLGTGKSTEAFF; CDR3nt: TGTGCAAGTCGCTTAGGGACAGGTAAGAGCACTGAAGCTTTCTTT
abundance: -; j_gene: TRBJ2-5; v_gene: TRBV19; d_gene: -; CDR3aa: CATSVAIEGTQYF; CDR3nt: TGTGCCACGTCGGTGGCGATTGAGGGGACCCAGTACTTC
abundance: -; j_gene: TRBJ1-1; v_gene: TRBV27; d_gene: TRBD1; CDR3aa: CASRSDRDPTEAFF; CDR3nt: TGTGCCAGCAGATCGGACAGGGACCCTACTGAAGCTTTCTTT
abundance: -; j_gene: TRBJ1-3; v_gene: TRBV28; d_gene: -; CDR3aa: CASSFPGSHSGNTIYF; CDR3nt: TGTGCCAGCAGTTTTCCGGGTTCCCACTCTGGAAACACCATATATTTT
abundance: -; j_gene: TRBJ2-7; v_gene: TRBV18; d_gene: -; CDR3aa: CASSPQGGSGSYEQYF; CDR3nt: TGTGCCAGCTCACCACAAGGAGGGTCCGGCTCCTACGAGCAGTACTTC
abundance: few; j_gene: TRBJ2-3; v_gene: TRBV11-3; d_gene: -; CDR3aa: CASSLGLTKSTDTQYF; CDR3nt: TGTGCCAGCAGCCTAGGACTTACCAAATCCACAGATACGCAGTATTTT
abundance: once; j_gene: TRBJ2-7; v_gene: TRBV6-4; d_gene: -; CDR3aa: CASSKRSYEQYF; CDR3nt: TGTGCCAGCAGTAAGCGGTCCTACGAGCAGTACTTC
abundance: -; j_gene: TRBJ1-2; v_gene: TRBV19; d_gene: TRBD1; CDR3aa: CASSNGQGSTSF; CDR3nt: TGTGCCAGTAGTAACGGACAGGGGTCCACATCCTTC
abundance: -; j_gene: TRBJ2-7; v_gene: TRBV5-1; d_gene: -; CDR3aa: CASNTSPGEGYEQYF; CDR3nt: TGCGCCAGCAATACTTCTCCAGGGGAAGGGTACGAGCAGTACTTC
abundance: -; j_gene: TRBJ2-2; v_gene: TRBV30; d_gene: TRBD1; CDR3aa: CAWSRQGGTGELFF; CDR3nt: TGTGCCTGGAGTAGACAGGGGGGCACCGGGGAGCTGTTTTTT
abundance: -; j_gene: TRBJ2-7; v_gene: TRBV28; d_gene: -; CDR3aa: CATTRGPYEQYF; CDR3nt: TGTGCCACCACCCGAGGCCCCTACGAGCAGTACTTC
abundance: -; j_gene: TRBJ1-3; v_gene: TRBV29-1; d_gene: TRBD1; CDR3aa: CSVRYETGPGNTIYF; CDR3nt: TGCAGCGTCAGATACGAGACAGGGCCTGGAAACACCATATATTTT
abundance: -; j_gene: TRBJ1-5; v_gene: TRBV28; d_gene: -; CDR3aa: CASSRGQSNQPQHF; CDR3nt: TGTGCCAGCAGTAGAGGACAGAGCAATCAGCCCCAGCATTTT
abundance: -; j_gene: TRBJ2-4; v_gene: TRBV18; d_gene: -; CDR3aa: CASSPPWAGNF; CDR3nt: TGTGCCAGCTCACCACCCTGGGCCGGGAACTTC
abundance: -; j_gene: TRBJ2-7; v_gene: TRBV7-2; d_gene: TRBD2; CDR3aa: CASSLISGGAYEQYF; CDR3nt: TGTGCCAGCAGCTTAATTAGCGGGGGGGCCTACGAGCAGTACTTC
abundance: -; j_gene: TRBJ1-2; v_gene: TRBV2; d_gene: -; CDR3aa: CASSDNGYTF; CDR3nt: TGTGCCAGCAGTGATAATGGCTACACCTTC
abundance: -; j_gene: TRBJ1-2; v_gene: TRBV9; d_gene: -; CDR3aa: CASSSGDGYGYTF; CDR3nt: TGTGCCAGCAGTTCAGGGGATGGGTATGGCTACACCTTC
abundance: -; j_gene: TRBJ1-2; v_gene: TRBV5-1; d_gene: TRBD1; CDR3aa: CASSQPGQLNYGYTF; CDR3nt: TGCGCCAGCAGCCAACCGGGACAGCTCAACTATGGCTACACCTTC
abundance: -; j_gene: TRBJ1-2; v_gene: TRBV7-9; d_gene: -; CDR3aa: CASSLLGGYTF; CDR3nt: TGTGCCAGCAGCTTACTCGGTGGCTACACCTTC
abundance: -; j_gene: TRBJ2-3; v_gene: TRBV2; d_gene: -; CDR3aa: CASGPLAQYF; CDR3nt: TGTGCCAGCGGGCCCCTGGCGCAGTATTTT
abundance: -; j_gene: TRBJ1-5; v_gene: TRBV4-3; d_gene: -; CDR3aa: CASSQIQGSNQPQHF; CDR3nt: TGCGCCAGCAGCCAGATTCAGGGGAGCAATCAGCCCCAGCATTTT
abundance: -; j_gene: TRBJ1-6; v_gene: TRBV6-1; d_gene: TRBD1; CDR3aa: CASSEGQGHNSPLHF; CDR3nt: TGTGCCAGCAGTGAGGGACAGGGGCATAATTCACCCCTCCACTTT
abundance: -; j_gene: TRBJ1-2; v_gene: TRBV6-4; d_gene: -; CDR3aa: CASSDSGDPAYGYTF; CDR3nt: TGTGCCAGCAGTGACAGCGGGGATCCAGCCTATGGCTACACCTTC
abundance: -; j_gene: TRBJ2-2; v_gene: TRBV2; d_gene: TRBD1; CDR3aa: CASSPDRATGELFF; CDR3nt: TGTGCCAGCAGTCCCGACAGGGCCACCGGGGAGCTGTTTTTT
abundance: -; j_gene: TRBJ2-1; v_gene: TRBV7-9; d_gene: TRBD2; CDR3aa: CASSFSSGEGYNEQFF; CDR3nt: TGTGCCAGCAGCTTTTCTAGCGGAGAAGGATACAATGAGCAGTTCTTC
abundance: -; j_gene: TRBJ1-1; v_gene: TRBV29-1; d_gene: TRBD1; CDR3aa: CSVGQAETEAFF; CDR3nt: TGCAGCGTCGGACAGGCTGAGACTGAAGCTTTCTTT
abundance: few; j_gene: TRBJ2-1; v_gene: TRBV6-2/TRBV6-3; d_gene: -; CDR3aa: CASSYSKKGNEQFF; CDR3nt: TGTGCCAGCAGTTACTCGAAGAAGGGGAATGAGCAGTTCTTC
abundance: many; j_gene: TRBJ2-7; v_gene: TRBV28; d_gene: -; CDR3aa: CASSPGTTSYEQYF; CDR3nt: TGTGCCAGCAGCCCGGGGACAACTTCCTACGAGCAGTACTTC
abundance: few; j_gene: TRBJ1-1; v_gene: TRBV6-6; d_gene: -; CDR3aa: CASSREGVSTEAFF; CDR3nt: TGTGCCAGCAGTCGGGAAGGGGTGTCTACTGAAGCTTTCTTT
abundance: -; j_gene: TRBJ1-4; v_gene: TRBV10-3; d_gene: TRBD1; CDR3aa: CATTGDRINEKLFF; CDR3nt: TGTGCCACCACCGGGGACAGAATTAATGAAAAACTGTTTTTT